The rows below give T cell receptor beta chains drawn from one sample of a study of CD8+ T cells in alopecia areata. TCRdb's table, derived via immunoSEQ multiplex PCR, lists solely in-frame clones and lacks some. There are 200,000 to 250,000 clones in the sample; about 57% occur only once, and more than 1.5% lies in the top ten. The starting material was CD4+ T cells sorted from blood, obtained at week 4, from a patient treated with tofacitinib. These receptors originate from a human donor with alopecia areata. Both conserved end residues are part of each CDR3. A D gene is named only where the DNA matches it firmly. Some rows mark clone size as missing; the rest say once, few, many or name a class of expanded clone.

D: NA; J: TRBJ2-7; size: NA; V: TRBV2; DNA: TGTGCCAGCAGTCGAGACCCTTCTAAAACCTACGAGCAGTACTTC; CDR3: CASSRDPSKTYEQYF
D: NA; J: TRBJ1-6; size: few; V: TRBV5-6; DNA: TGTGCCAGCAGCTTCGGTCCCTCCGGGAACGATTCACCCCTCCACTTT; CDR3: CASSFGPSGNDSPLHF
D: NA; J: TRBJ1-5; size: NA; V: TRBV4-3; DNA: TGCGCCAGCAGCCAAGAAGTCCCGATTGATAGCAATCAGCCCCAGCATTTT; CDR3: CASSQEVPIDSNQPQHF
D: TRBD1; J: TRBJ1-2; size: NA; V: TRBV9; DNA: TGTGCCAGCAACAGGGGGCAGAGTAATAACTATGGCTACACCTTC; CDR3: CASNRGQSNNYGYTF
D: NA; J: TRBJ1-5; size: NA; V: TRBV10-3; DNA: TGTGCCATCAGTGAGTCTGCAGGTTATAGCAATCAGCCCCAGCATTTT; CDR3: CAISESAGYSNQPQHF
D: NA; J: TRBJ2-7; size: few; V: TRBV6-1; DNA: TGTGCCAGCAGTGAAGGGTCTCGGGTCGAGCAGTACTTC; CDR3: CASSEGSRVEQYF
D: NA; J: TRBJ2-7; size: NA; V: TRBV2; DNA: TGTGCCAGCAGTGAATCAAGGGGAGCCGAGCAGTACTTC; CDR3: CASSESRGAEQYF
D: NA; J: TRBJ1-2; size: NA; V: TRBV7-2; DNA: TGTGCCAGCAGCTCCCCTTCGGGGGATGGCTACACCTTC; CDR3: CASSSPSGDGYTF
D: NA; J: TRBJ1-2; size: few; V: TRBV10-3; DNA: TGTGCCATCAGTGCTGGGACGGGGTCGGGATATGGCTACACCTTC; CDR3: CAISAGTGSGYGYTF
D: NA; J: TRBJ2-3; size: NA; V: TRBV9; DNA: TGTGCCAGCAGCCCCCGGGACGCCTCGGGAAGAAATACGCAGTATTTT; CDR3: CASSPRDASGRNTQYF
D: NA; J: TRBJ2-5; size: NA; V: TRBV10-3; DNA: TGTGCCATCAGTGAGTCTATCGGGGAGACCCAGTACTTC; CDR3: CAISESIGETQYF
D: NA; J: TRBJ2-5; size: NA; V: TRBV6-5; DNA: TGTGCCAGCAGTCTCGGGTGGCCGGGGGAGACCCAGTACTTC; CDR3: CASSLGWPGETQYF
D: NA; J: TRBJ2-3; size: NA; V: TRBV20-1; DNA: TGCAGTGCTAAGATAACAGATACGCAGTATTTT; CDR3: CSAKITDTQYF
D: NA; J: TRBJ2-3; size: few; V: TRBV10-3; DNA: TGTGCCATCAGTGAGTCCCCCGGGGCAGATACGCAGTATTTT; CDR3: CAISESPGADTQYF
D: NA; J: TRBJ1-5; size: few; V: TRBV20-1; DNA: TGCAGTGCTGTTCAGAATTCCCAGCATTTT; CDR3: CSAVQNSQHF
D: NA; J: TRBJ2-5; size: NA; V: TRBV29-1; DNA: TGCAGCGTTGACCCAGGGGTACGAGAGACCCAGTACTTC; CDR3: CSVDPGVRETQYF
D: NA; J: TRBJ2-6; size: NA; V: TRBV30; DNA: TGTGCCTGGATTGATTCTGGGGCCAACGTCCTGACTTTC; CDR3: CAWIDSGANVLTF
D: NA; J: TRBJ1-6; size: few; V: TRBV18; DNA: TGTGCCAGCTCACAGGTGGCAGGGGAGGATTCACCCCTCCACTTT; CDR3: CASSQVAGEDSPLHF
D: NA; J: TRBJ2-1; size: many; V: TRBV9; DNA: TGTGCCAGCAGCGTAGGAGTCGAATTCGGGGGTGAGCAGTTCTTC; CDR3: CASSVGVEFGGEQFF
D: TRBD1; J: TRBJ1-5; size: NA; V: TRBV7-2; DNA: TGTGCCAGCAGTCACCGGACAGGCGCCGATCAGCCCCAGCATTTT; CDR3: CASSHRTGADQPQHF
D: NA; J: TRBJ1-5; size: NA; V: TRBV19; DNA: TGTGCCAGTACTCAAATCAGGGCGATCGGGAATCAGCCCCAGCATTTT; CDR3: CASTQIRAIGNQPQHF
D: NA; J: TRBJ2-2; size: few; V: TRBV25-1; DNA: TGTGCCAGCAGGGCAGGGATCGACACCGGGGAGCTGTTTTTT; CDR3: CASRAGIDTGELFF
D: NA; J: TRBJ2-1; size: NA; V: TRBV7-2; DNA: TGTGCCAGCAGCTTAGGGACTGGCAATGAGCAGTTCTTC; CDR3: CASSLGTGNEQFF
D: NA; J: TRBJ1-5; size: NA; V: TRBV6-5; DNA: TGTGCCAGCAGTCGCTCCGGGCTCGGGGTAGAGCCCCAGCATTTT; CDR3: CASSRSGLGVEPQHF
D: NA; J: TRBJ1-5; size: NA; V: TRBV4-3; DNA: TGCGCCAGCAGCCAAGATATGGGCCCGCCTCAGCCCCAGCATTTT; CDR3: CASSQDMGPPQPQHF
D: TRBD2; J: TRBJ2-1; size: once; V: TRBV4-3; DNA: TGCGCCAGCAGCCAAGACGGCGGGGGGGCCTACAATGAGCAGTTCTTC; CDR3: CASSQDGGGAYNEQFF
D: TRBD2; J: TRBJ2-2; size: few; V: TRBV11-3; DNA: TGTGCCAGCAGCCCCAACCCACTAGCGCAGAACACCGGGGAGCTGTTTTTT; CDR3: CASSPNPLAQNTGELFF
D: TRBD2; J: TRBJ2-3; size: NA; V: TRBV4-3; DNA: TGCGCCAGCAGTAATCTTCTAGCGGGAGGAACAGATACGCAGTATTTT; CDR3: CASSNLLAGGTDTQYF
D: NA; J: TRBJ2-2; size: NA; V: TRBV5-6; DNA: TGTGCCAGCAGCGCAGACACGTCCACCGGGGAGCTGTTTTTT; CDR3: CASSADTSTGELFF
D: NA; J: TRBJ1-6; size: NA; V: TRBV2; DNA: TGTGCCAGCAGTGAGGGACCCTATAATTCACCCCTCCACTTT; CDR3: CASSEGPYNSPLHF
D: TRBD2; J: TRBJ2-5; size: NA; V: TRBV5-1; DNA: TGCGCCAGCAGCTTGGGATCTGGGACTAGCCCGAAGACCCAGTACTTC; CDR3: CASSLGSGTSPKTQYF
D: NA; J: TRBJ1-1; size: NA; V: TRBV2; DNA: TGTGCCAGCAGTTTTGGGGCCACAAGGAACACTGAAGCTTTCTTT; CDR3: CASSFGATRNTEAFF
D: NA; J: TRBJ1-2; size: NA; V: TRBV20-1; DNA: TGCAGTGCTACAGGGGTTGGCTACACCTTC; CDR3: CSATGVGYTF
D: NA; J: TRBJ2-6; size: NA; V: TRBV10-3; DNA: TGTGCCATGGCGCAGGACCTCTCTGGGGCCAACGTCCTGACTTTC; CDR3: CAMAQDLSGANVLTF
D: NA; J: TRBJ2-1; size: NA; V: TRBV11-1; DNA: TGTGCCAGCAGCTTGCGAAACAATGAGCAGTTCTTC; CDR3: CASSLRNNEQFF
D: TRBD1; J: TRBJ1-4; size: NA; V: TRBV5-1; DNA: TGCGCCAGCAGACCGGGACAGGAGAATGAAAAACTGTTTTTT; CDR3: CASRPGQENEKLFF
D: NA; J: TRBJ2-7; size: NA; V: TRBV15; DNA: TGTGCCACCAGCAGAGATGTGGGGGCCGAGCAGTACTTC; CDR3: CATSRDVGAEQYF
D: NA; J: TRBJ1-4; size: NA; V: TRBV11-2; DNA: TGTGCCAGCAGCCGGCTGGGGGGGTCTAATGAAAAACTGTTTTTT; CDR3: CASSRLGGSNEKLFF
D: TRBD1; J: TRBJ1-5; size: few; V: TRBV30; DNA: TGTGCCTGGAGTGTAGGGGGGACAGGGGGTCAGCCCCAGCATTTT; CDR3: CAWSVGGTGGQPQHF
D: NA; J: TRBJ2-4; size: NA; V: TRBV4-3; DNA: TGCGCCAGCAGCCCTAAAGGGGTCAAGGGATTGGATCAAAACATTCAGTACTTC; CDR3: CASSPKGVKGLDQNIQYF
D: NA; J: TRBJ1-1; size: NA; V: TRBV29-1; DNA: TGCAGCGTTGTATCCGCGCCAAGGGCTTTCTTT; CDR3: CSVVSAPRAFF
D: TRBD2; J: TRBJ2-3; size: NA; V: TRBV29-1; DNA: TGCAGCGTTGAGGTGGGACTAGGCACAGATACGCAGTATTTT; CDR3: CSVEVGLGTDTQYF
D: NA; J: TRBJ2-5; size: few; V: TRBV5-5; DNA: TGTGCCAGCAGCTTGTTGGGCAGTCTACAAGAGACCCAGTACTTC; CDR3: CASSLLGSLQETQYF
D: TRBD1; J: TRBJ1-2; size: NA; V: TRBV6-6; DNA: TGTGCCAGCAGCCAAGGGGGACAGGGTCTTAACTATGGCTACACCTTC; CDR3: CASSQGGQGLNYGYTF
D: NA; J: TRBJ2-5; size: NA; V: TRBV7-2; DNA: TGTGCCAGCAGCGTGTACAGGGTGGTGGAGACCCAGTACTTC; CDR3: CASSVYRVVETQYF
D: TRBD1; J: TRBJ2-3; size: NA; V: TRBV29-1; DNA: TGCAGCGTAAGGACAGGGACAGATACGCAGTATTTT; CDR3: CSVRTGTDTQYF
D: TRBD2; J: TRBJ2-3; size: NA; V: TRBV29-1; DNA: TGCAGCGTGCGGGGGACTGGCACAGATACGCAGTATTTT; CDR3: CSVRGTGTDTQYF
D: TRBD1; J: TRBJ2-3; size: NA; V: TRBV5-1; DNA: TGCGCCAGCAGCATGGGACAGGGGCTCACAGATACGCAGTATTTT; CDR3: CASSMGQGLTDTQYF
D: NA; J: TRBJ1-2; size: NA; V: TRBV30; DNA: TGTGCCTGGACTGTGGGCTTCTCGGATGGCTACACCTTC; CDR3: CAWTVGFSDGYTF